This is a list of T cell receptor beta chains from one sample in a study of beta chain features in type 1 diabetes. Data came from immunoSEQ multiplex PCR; TCRdb stores just in-frame clones and leaves some out. The sample gives some 110,000 clones, less than 20% of which show up once; about 2.5% is in the top ten. The source material was central memory CD4+ T cells from blood. Every receptor here comes from a young man with type 1 diabetes. Both conserved end residues are part of each CDR3. The D gene is left open where the match is weak. Rows may omit the clone size; those that give it use once, few, many or a size class.

v_call: TRBV11-2; d_call: .; clone_size: .; j_call: TRBJ2-7; cdr3_aa: CASSFLGAYEQYF; cdr3_nt: TGTGCCAGCAGCTTCCTGGGGGCCTACGAGCAGTACTTC
v_call: TRBV5-4; d_call: .; clone_size: .; j_call: TRBJ2-3; cdr3_aa: CASSAGPPGGDTQYF; cdr3_nt: TGTGCCAGCAGCGCGGGACCGCCCGGAGGAGATACGCAGTATTTT
v_call: TRBV28; d_call: .; clone_size: many; j_call: TRBJ2-3; cdr3_aa: CASSVSDTQYF; cdr3_nt: TGTGCCAGCAGTGTGTCAGATACGCAGTATTTT
v_call: TRBV7-2; d_call: .; clone_size: .; j_call: TRBJ2-1; cdr3_aa: CASSLAEGYNEQFF; cdr3_nt: TGTGCCAGCAGCTTAGCGGAGGGCTACAATGAGCAGTTCTTC
v_call: TRBV11-2; d_call: .; clone_size: .; j_call: TRBJ2-1; cdr3_aa: CASSLDPAWGSYNEQFF; cdr3_nt: TGTGCCAGCAGCTTAGATCCGGCGTGGGGGTCCTACAATGAGCAGTTCTTC
v_call: TRBV9; d_call: .; clone_size: .; j_call: TRBJ1-1; cdr3_aa: CASTPGVGGTEAFF; cdr3_nt: TGTGCCAGCACCCCTGGGGTGGGTGGCACTGAAGCTTTCTTT
v_call: TRBV30; d_call: .; clone_size: few; j_call: TRBJ1-5; cdr3_aa: CAWSGDLGSNQPQHF; cdr3_nt: TGTGCCTGGAGTGGGGATTTGGGTAGCAATCAGCCCCAGCATTTT
v_call: TRBV5-6; d_call: TRBD1; clone_size: .; j_call: TRBJ2-5; cdr3_aa: CASSLGQGLETQYF; cdr3_nt: TGTGCCAGCAGCTTGGGACAGGGCTTGGAGACCCAGTACTTC
v_call: TRBV29-1; d_call: .; clone_size: few; j_call: TRBJ2-6; cdr3_aa: CSVVGVGANVLTF; cdr3_nt: TGCAGCGTTGTAGGGGTTGGGGCCAACGTCCTGACTTTC
v_call: TRBV7-2; d_call: .; clone_size: few; j_call: TRBJ2-6; cdr3_aa: CASSQGAGSSGANVLTF; cdr3_nt: TGCGCCAGCAGCCAAGGGGCCGGAAGCTCTGGGGCCAACGTCCTGACTTTC
v_call: TRBV5-4; d_call: TRBD1; clone_size: few; j_call: TRBJ2-5; cdr3_aa: CASSQDGTEQETQYF; cdr3_nt: TGTGCCAGCAGCCAAGATGGGACAGAGCAAGAGACCCAGTACTTC
v_call: TRBV2; d_call: .; clone_size: .; j_call: TRBJ2-3; cdr3_aa: CASSEALLGGQYF; cdr3_nt: TGTGCCAGCAGTGAAGCGCTACTAGGGGGGCAGTATTTT
v_call: TRBV28; d_call: TRBD1; clone_size: .; j_call: TRBJ2-7; cdr3_aa: CASSSPGQGGSEQYF; cdr3_nt: TGTGCCAGCAGTTCCCCCGGACAGGGGGGAAGCGAGCAGTACTTC
v_call: TRBV7-2; d_call: TRBD1; clone_size: few; j_call: TRBJ2-3; cdr3_aa: CASSLGQGGSGDTQYF; cdr3_nt: TGTGCCAGCAGCCTTGGACAGGGCGGCTCGGGAGATACGCAGTATTTT
v_call: TRBV29-1; d_call: .; clone_size: few; j_call: TRBJ1-2; cdr3_aa: CSGRYDYGYTF; cdr3_nt: TGCAGCGGCCGGTATGACTATGGCTACACCTTC
v_call: TRBV27; d_call: .; clone_size: .; j_call: TRBJ1-2; cdr3_aa: CASSLSNPLGTGYTF; cdr3_nt: TGTGCCAGCAGTTTATCTAATCCCCTAGGGACGGGCTACACCTTC
v_call: TRBV6-4; d_call: .; clone_size: many; j_call: TRBJ1-2; cdr3_aa: CASSAGGGFGYTF; cdr3_nt: TGTGCCAGCAGTGCCGGCGGCGGGTTTGGCTACACCTTC
v_call: TRBV11-2; d_call: TRBD1; clone_size: many; j_call: TRBJ1-2; cdr3_aa: CASSSLKTGSYGYTF; cdr3_nt: TGTGCCAGCAGCAGTTTAAAGACAGGGTCCTATGGCTACACCTTC